This TCR beta chain was sequenced during a study of blood T cell repertoires in COVID-19. In the study overall: The study drew acute and convalescent COVID-19 samples from the United States, Italy and Spain. The analysed material was cDNA or gDNA that came from T cells, B-cell-depleted T cells, or PBMCs.

Original processing methods: Nucleated cell counts were estimated from reference gene primer amplification. The method was immunoSEQ multiplex PCR; TCRdb's version includes in-frame clones alone and lacks a portion of them. That table is the source of V, J and clone size, and D and trimming were worked out from the DNA. The sample lists under 300,000 clones, about 79% occurring once. The V end lost 6 bases, the J end lost 9 bases, and 15 bases lay between the germline ends. Germline V CDR1 and CDR2: MNHEY, SVGAGI. CDR3 length: 14 amino acids. Input material: peripheral blood. The receptor comes from a woman in her 40s who had recovered from COVID-19. The chain carries TRBV6-5 and TRBJ1-6, with D possibly matching TRBD1 (6 bases). The CDR3 sequence: CASRGGVGSSPLHF. The CDR3 coding sequence is TGTGCCAGCAGAGGGGGGGTGGGAAGTTCACCCCTCCACTTT.